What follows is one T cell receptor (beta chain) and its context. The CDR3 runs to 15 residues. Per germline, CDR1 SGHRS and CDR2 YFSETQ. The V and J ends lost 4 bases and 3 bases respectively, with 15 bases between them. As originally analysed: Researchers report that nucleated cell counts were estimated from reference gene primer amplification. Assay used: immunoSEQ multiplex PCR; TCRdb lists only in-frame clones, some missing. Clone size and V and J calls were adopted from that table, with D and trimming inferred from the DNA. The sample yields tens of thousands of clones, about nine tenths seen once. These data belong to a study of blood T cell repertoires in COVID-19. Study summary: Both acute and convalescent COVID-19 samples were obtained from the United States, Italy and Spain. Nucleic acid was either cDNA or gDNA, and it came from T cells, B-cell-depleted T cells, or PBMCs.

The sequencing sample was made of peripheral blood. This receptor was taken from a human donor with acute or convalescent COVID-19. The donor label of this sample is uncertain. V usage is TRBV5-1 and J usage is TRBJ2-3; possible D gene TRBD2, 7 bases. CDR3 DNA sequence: TGCGCCAGCAGCCCCGGGGCGGGGGCGACAGATACGCAGTATTTT. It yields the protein CASSPGAGATDTQYF.